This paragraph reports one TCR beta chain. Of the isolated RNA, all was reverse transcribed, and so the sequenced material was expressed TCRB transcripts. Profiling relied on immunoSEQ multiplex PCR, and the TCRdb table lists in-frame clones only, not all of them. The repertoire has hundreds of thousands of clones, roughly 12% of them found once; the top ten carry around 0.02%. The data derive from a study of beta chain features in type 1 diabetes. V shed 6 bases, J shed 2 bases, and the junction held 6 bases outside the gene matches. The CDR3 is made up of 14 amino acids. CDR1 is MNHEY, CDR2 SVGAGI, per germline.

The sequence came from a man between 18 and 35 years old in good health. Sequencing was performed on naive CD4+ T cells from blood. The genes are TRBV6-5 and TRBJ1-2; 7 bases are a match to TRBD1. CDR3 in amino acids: CASRGEGANYGYTF. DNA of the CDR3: TGTGCCAGCAGAGGAGAGGGGGCGAACTATGGCTACACCTTC.